This paragraph reports one TCR beta chain. Its antigen remains undetermined. Base qualities are not recorded, but no much larger clone differs from it by a single base. CD8 naive samples were CD45RO-negative cells positively selected for CCR7, giving a CD45RA+CCR7+ population that excluded TemRA cells. The donors were healthy, HIV-negative adults with no recently reported acute infections or vaccinations. Every donor was a Caucasian adult living in Nashville, Tennessee, USA. Blood was collected by leukapheresis, and PBMCs were isolated by Ficoll-Histopaque density gradient centrifugation and then cryopreserved in liquid nitrogen vapor phase. Analytical flow cytometry was used to check the purity and quantity of every magnetically sorted T cell population. Each sorted fraction had its genomic DNA isolated and then quantified by UV absorbance on a Nanodrop 2000c. Using the deep immunoSEQ assay, multiplex PCR amplified TCR CDR3 regions from genomic DNA. Extracted genomic DNA from each cell subset was spread evenly across all wells of several immunoSEQ 96-well plates, with each plate serving as a replicate. For sorted subsets, each replicate PCR was loaded with roughly 190 ng genomic DNA, equivalent to some 31,000 T cell genomes. Purified libraries were measured with a Qubit 3.0 fluorometer, size-checked on a Bioanalyzer 2100, and measured again with the KAPA Library Quantification kit. Each immunoSEQ 96-well plate was sequenced on its own single-read 150-cycle Illumina NextSeq 550 flow cell. The study's own analysis went as follows. Because the immunoSEQ output included only junctional sequences and no quality scores, the filtering could not be the same as the filtering used for full-length reads. To assign V/J genes and CDR3, sequences were annotated against IMGT germline references using PyIR, a Python wrapper for IgBLAST v1.9. Reads were filtered out if the reads had weak V/J assignments (E-value above 1e-6), no CDR3, stop codons, out-of-frame junctions, or ambiguous translated residues. V3J clonotypes were defined by identical inferred V gene, J gene, and CDR3 amino acid sequence. Percentage overlap between repertoires was computed as shared unique clonotypes divided by the size of the smaller repertoire. Three approaches were used to assess repertoire richness: RTK rarefaction, the Chao1 estimator, and Recon v2.1 estimates of unobserved clonotypes. For all TCRbeta clonotypes obtained by the gDNA method from several donors, generation probabilities were computed with OLGA. In its TCRdb copy, this immuneACCESS table keeps in-frame sequences only and misses some clones. Where compared with another copy, unresolved V genes explain less than half of these, and the others have no known cause. V and J calls and clone size follow that table, whereas D and trimming were derived from the DNA. For this sample there are under 700,000 clones; roughly 95% appear just once. Over 0.1% of the sample rests with the top ten.

This sample is drawn from a study of shared clonotypes between healthy human individuals (TCRdb year 2020). For the study in its entirety: The cohort included a few men and a couple of women between 18 and 49 years of age. Per donor, leukapheresis produced somewhere between about 0.9 and 9 billion PBMCs. To increase sequencing depth and limit assay-specific biases, different laboratories used diverse techniques to prepare libraries and sequence TCR repertoires. The study deeply sequenced blood TCR repertoires of several healthy adults to estimate repertoire size and the extent of clonotype sharing between individuals. For each donor, three plates each were used for CD4 naive and CD4 memory, two plates were used for CD8 naive, and one plate was used for CD8 memory. Points the paper makes about the study in general: Because the study included a small number of donors, the genetic and exposure-history diversity represented was limited. Estimated clonotype richness was generally larger for naive than for memory subsets. Pairwise subsampling indicated that sequencing depth was expected to affect the degree of clonotype sharing among donors. Higher generation probabilities were observed for clonotypes shared by all four sorted-subset donors than for non-shared clonotypes. Even with the large sequencing depth, rarefaction of the sorted-subset datasets indicated that sequencing was incomplete. Across a handful of donors, approximately 5% of naive CD4, over 3% of naive CD8, about 2% of memory CD4, and about 0.44% of memory CD8 clonotypes were shared. Only blood was sampled, and tissue TCR repertoires likely differ from those in blood.

Including cysteine and phenylalanine, the CDR3 has 12 amino acids. Only the CDR3 region is kept as DNA, spanning 36 bases read in frame from base 1. Via the germline V gene (reference sequence), CDR1 is MNHEY and CDR2 SMNVEV. The germline ends are 7 bases apart after V is trimmed by 2 bases and J by 8 bases. The chain was built from TRBV27 and TRBJ2-4, with the D segment identity uncertain. Sequencing input: naive CD8+ T cells sorted from blood. In the paper's terms, the cell subset or site label means: CD45RA+CCR7+. The TCR sequence derives from a woman aged 25 to 45 in good health. The nucleotides are TGTGCCAGCAGTTTACCTCGGGACATTCAGTACTTC. The translation is CASSLPRDIQYF.